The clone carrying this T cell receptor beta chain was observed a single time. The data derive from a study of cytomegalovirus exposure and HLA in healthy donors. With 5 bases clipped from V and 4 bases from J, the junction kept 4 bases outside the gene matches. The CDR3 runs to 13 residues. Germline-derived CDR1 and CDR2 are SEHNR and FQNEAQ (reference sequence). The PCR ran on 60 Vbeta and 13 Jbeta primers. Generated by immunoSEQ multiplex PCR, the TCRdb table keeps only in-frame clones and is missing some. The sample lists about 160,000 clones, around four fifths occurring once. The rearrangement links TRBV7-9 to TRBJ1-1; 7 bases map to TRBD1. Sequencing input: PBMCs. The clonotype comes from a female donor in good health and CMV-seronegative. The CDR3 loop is CASSTGVATEAFF. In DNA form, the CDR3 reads TGTGCCAGCAGCACAGGGGTCGCCACTGAAGCTTTCTTT.